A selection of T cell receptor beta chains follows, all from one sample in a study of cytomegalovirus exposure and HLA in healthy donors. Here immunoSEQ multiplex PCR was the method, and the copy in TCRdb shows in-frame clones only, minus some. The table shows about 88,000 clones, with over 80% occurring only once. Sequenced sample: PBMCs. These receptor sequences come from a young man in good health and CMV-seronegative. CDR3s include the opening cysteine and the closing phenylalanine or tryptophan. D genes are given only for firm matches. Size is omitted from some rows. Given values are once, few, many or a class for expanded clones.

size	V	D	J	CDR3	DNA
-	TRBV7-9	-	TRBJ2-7	CSSSHDQGLVREQYF	TGTTCCAGCAGCCACGATCAGGGACTGGTTCGAGAGCAGTACTTC
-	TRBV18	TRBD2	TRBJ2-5	CASSLEVGGKTQYF	TGTGCCAGCTCCCTCGAAGTCGGGGGGAAGACCCAGTACTTC
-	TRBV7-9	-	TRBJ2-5	CASSPRDSENTETQYF	TGTGCCAGCAGCCCGCGGGACAGCGAGAATACAGAGACCCAGTACTTC
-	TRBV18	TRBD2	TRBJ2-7	CASSPGTRVTEQYF	TGTGCCAGCTCACCGGGGACTAGAGTTACCGAGCAGTACTTC
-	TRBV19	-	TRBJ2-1	CASSMVPGVEQFF	TGTGCCAGTAGTATGGTCCCGGGAGTGGAGCAGTTCTTC
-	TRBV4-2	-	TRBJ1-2	CASSQQQEIFNGYTF	TGTGCCAGCAGCCAACAACAGGAAATATTTAATGGCTACACCTTC
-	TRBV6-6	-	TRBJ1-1	CASRTTKGQTHTEAFF	TGTGCCAGCAGGACGACGAAAGGACAGACTCACACTGAAGCTTTCTTT
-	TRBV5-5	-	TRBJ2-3	CASSIGTGSGTDTQYF	TGTGCCAGCAGCATAGGAACAGGGTCCGGCACAGATACGCAGTATTTT
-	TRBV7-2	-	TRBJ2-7	CASSLAPPGLLSYEQYF	TGTGCCAGCAGCTTAGCGCCCCCGGGACTCCTCTCCTACGAGCAGTACTTC
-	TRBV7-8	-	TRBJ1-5	CASSLVWGGSNQPQHF	TGTGCCAGCAGCCTAGTATGGGGAGGTAGCAATCAGCCCCAGCATTTT
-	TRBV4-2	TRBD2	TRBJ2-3	CASSQVAGGVTDTQYF	TGTGCCAGCAGCCAAGTAGCGGGGGGGGTGACAGATACGCAGTATTTT
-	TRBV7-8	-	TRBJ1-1	CASTTSGPNTEAFF	TGTGCCAGCACCACATCAGGGCCTAACACTGAAGCTTTCTTT
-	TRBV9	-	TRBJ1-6	CASSPSQGRGNSPLHF	TGTGCCAGCAGCCCCTCACAGGGCCGTGGGAATTCACCCCTCCACTTT
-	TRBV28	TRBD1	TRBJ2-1	CASYMTGGEKINEQFF	TGTGCCAGCTATATGACAGGGGGCGAAAAAATCAATGAGCAGTTCTTC
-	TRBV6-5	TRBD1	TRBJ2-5	CASSPDRGAGTQYF	TGTGCCAGCAGTCCCGACAGGGGGGCTGGGACCCAGTACTTC
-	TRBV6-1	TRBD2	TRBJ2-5	CASSEQALAVETQYF	TGTGCCAGCAGTGAACAGGCCCTAGCGGTAGAGACCCAGTACTTC
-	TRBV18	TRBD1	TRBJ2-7	CASSPGPGTGSYEQYF	TGTGCCAGCTCACCGGGGCCCGGGACAGGCTCCTACGAGCAGTACTTC
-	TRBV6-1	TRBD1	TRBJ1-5	CASSEDRGINQPQHF	TGTGCCAGCAGTGAAGACAGGGGGATCAATCAGCCCCAGCATTTT
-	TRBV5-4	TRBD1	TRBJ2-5	CASSLSQGRETQYF	TGTGCCAGCAGCTTGTCACAGGGGCGCGAGACCCAGTACTTC
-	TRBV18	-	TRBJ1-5	CASSPQSGQSNQPQHF	TGTGCCAGCTCACCTCAATCTGGACAGTCAAATCAGCCCCAGCATTTT
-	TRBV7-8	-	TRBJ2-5	CASSLVIQVETQYF	TGTGCCAGCAGCTTAGTCATACAGGTCGAGACCCAGTACTTC
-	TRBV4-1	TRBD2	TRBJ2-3	CASSQDWLAGTSTDTQYF	TGCGCCAGCAGCCAAGATTGGCTAGCGGGCACTAGCACAGATACGCAGTATTTT
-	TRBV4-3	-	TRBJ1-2	CASSQTRGRTYGYTF	TGCGCCAGCAGCCAAACGCGGGGGCGGACCTATGGCTACACCTTC
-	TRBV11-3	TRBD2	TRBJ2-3	CASSASGRPDTQYF	TGTGCCAGCAGTGCTAGCGGGAGACCAGATACGCAGTATTTT
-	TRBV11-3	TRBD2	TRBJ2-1	CASSRLLAGGGWYEQFF	TGTGCCAGCAGCCGCCTCCTAGCGGGAGGAGGTTGGTATGAGCAGTTCTTC
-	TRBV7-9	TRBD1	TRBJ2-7	CASSLRDSYEQYF	TGTGCCAGCAGCTTACGGGACAGCTACGAGCAGTACTTC
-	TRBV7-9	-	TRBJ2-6	CSSSLYLANSGANVLTF	TGTTCCAGCAGCTTATATCTAGCCAACTCTGGGGCCAACGTCCTGACTTTC
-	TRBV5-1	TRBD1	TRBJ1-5	CAAPDRGYIQSAQAQPQHF	TGCGCCGCCCCAGACAGGGGCTATATTCAAAGTGCCCAGGCCCAGCCCCAGCATTTT
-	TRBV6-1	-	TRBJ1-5	CASSSLSLQFQPQHF	TGTGCCAGCAGTTCCCTAAGTCTACAGTTTCAGCCCCAGCATTTT
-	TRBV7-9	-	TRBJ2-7	CASSLAQQGVYEQYF	TGTGCCAGCAGCTTAGCTCAACAGGGTGTCTACGAGCAGTACTTC
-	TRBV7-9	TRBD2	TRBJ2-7	CASSLAGGPYEQYF	TGTGCCAGCAGCTTAGCGGGAGGGCCCTACGAGCAGTACTTC
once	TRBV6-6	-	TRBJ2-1	CATSPVTYNEQFF	TGTGCCACCTCCCCAGTGACCTACAATGAGCAGTTCTTC
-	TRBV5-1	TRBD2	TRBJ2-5	CASSWGLAETYQETQYF	TGCGCCAGCAGCTGGGGACTAGCGGAAACGTACCAAGAGACCCAGTACTTC
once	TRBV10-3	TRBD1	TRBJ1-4	CAIRPGGKIATNEKLFF	TGTGCCATCAGACCAGGGGGCAAGATTGCAACTAATGAAAAACTGTTTTTT
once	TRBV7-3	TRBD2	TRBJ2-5	CASSPRGSSGRELQETQYF	TGTGCCAGCAGCCCGCGTGGGTCTAGCGGGAGAGAACTACAAGAGACCCAGTACTTC
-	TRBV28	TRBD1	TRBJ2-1	CASRGSDRDYNEQFF	TGTGCCAGCAGGGGCTCGGACAGGGACTACAATGAGCAGTTCTTC
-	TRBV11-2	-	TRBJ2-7	CASSSGISYEQYF	TGTGCCAGCAGCTCCGGGATTTCCTACGAGCAGTACTTC
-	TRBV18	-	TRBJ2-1	CASSPVAGNDNEQFF	TGTGCCAGCTCACCGGTTGCGGGGAACGACAATGAGCAGTTCTTC
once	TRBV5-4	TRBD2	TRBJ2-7	CASSLMGGPLYEQYF	TGTGCCAGCAGCTTGATGGGAGGGCCTCTCTACGAGCAGTACTTC
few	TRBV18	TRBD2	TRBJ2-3	CASFLGGDGLRDTQYF	TGTGCCAGCTTCCTGGGAGGGGACGGGCTCAGGGATACGCAGTATTTT
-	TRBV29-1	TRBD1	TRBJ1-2	CSATGTAADFYGYTF	TGCAGCGCCACCGGGACAGCGGCTGATTTCTATGGCTACACCTTC
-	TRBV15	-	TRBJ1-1	CATSRGWGGVDTEAFF	TGTGCCACCAGCAGAGGGTGGGGAGGAGTGGACACTGAAGCTTTCTTT
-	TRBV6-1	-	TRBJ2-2	CASSRRRGGTGELFF	TGTGCCAGCAGTCGTCGCAGGGGTGGGACCGGGGAGCTGTTTTTT
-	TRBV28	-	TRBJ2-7	CASSSLLSASEQYF	TGTGCCAGCAGCTCTCTCCTAAGTGCCTCCGAGCAGTACTTC
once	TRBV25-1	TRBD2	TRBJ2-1	CANFLAGVEYNEQFF	TGTGCCAATTTTTTAGCGGGAGTAGAGTACAATGAGCAGTTCTTC
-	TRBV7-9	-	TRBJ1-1	CASSLSGRGTEAFF	TGTGCCAGCAGCTTATCTGGACGCGGGACTGAAGCTTTCTTT
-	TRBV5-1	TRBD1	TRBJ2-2	CASSLGQGSSRELFF	TGCGCCAGCAGCTTGGGACAGGGCTCGAGTAGGGAGCTGTTTTTT
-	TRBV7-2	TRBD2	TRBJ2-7	CASTARGTSGPYEQYF	TGTGCCAGCACCGCTAGGGGGACTAGCGGACCCTACGAGCAGTACTTC
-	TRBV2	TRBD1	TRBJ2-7	CASSSGTGIEQYF	TGTGCCAGCAGCTCCGGGACAGGTATAGAGCAGTACTTC
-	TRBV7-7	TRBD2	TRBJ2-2	CASSLAGTRSTGELFF	TGTGCCAGCAGCTTAGCCGGGACTAGGAGCACCGGGGAGCTGTTTTTT
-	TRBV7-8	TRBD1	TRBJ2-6	CASSLVVSGGSGANVLTF	TGTGCCAGCAGCTTAGTTGTGTCAGGGGGCTCTGGGGCCAACGTCCTGACTTTC
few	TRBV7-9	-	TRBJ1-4	CASSLRMANEKLFF	TGTGCCAGCAGCTTGAGGATGGCTAATGAAAAACTGTTTTTT
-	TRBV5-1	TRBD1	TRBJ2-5	CASSSGTVETQYF	TGCGCCAGCAGCTCCGGGACAGTAGAGACCCAGTACTTC
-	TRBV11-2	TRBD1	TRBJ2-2	CASSLGTGQTGELFF	TGTGCCAGCAGCTTAGGGACAGGGCAAACCGGGGAGCTGTTTTTT
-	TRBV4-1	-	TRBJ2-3	CASSQASQSDTQYF	TGCGCCAGCAGCCAAGCCTCCCAGTCAGATACGCAGTATTTT
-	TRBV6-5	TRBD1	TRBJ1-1	CASRQHRGLNTEAFF	TGTGCCAGCAGGCAACACAGGGGGCTGAACACTGAAGCTTTCTTT
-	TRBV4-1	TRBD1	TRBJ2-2	CASSPTGTANTGELFF	TGCGCCAGCAGCCCCACCGGGACAGCGAACACCGGGGAGCTGTTTTTT
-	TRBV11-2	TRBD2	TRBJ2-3	CASSLEGAGADTQYF	TGTGCCAGCAGCTTAGAAGGGGCGGGAGCAGATACGCAGTATTTT
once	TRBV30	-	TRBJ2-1	CACRLTRRLLNNEQFF	TGTGCCTGCCGCCTAACTAGAAGGCTTCTGAACAATGAGCAGTTCTTC
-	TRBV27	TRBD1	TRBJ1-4	CASRMTGNEKLFF	TGTGCCAGCAGGATGACAGGGAATGAAAAACTGTTTTTT